These T cell receptor beta chains were read from a single sample in a study of T cell responses to AZD1222 COVID-19 vaccine. Clones were sequenced by immunoSEQ multiplex PCR, and TCRdb holds only the in-frame ones, with some missing. The sample includes about 180,000 clones, around nine tenths of them seen just once. The sequenced sample was peripheral blood, obtained 28 days after the second AZD1222 dose. The receptors here all came from an adult who received the AZD1222 COVID-19 vaccine. Each CDR3 is given with its conserved first and last residue. A D gene is named only where the DNA matches it firmly. Expanded clones are given a class, and other clones once, few, many or no size at all.

d_call	v_call	clone_size	j_call	cdr3_nt	cdr3_aa
.	TRBV2	.	TRBJ2-5	TGTGCCAGCAGGAGGACGGAGCAAGAGACCCAGTACTTC	CASRRTEQETQYF
.	TRBV27	.	TRBJ1-1	TGTGCCAGCAGGGGCACAGGGATGGCTGAAGCTTTCTTT	CASRGTGMAEAFF
.	TRBV19	.	TRBJ1-1	TGTGCCAGTAGTCAGCGAACAGCCGCTGAAGCTTTCTTT	CASSQRTAAEAFF
.	TRBV19	.	TRBJ1-5	TGTGCCAGTAGGGGAGACACAGGGTCCAATCAGCCCCAGCATTTT	CASRGDTGSNQPQHF
TRBD1	TRBV2	once	TRBJ2-2	TGTGCCAGCAGGGTGGGGACAGCGAACACCGGGGAGCTGTTTTTT	CASRVGTANTGELFF
.	TRBV24-1	.	TRBJ2-7	TGTGCCACTTCTCTTTGGCCCGGGTCAATCGAGCAGTACTTC	CATSLWPGSIEQYF
.	TRBV5-1	.	TRBJ2-2	TGCGCCAGCAGCTTGGCCGGACCTCGGGGGGAGCTGTTTTTT	CASSLAGPRGELFF
.	TRBV6-5	.	TRBJ1-1	TGTGCCAGCAGTTACCGGGGAGGAGGCACTGAAGCTTTCTTT	CASSYRGGGTEAFF
.	TRBV5-5	few	TRBJ1-2	TGTGCCAGCAGCTTGGCCGGGGAGAGTAATGGCTACACCTTC	CASSLAGESNGYTF
.	TRBV3-1/TRBV3-2	.	TRBJ1-2	TGTGCCAGCAGCCCTAGCAAGGGGGACTATGGCTACACCTTC	CASSPSKGDYGYTF
.	TRBV30	.	TRBJ1-1	TGTGCCCAGCCCGGACGGACGAACACTGAAGCTTTCTTT	CAQPGRTNTEAFF
.	TRBV4-1	.	TRBJ2-1	TGCGCCAGCAGCCAAGAAGTCCGGACTGGTAATGAGCAGTTCTTC	CASSQEVRTGNEQFF
.	TRBV5-4	once	TRBJ2-7	TGTGCCAGCAGCTCAGGGAGCTCCTACGAGCAGTACTTC	CASSSGSSYEQYF
.	TRBV29-1	.	TRBJ2-2	TGCAGCGGGCGTGGGACCGGGGCCCAAGCCGGGGAGCTGTTTTTT	CSGRGTGAQAGELFF
.	TRBV7-2	.	TRBJ1-2	TGTGCCAGCAGCTTAGGGGTTAACTATGGCTACACCTTC	CASSLGVNYGYTF
TRBD2	TRBV7-2	.	TRBJ2-7	TGTGCCAGCAGCTTGCAAAGCGGGGGGCGAGTTGAGCAGTACTTC	CASSLQSGGRVEQYF
TRBD2	TRBV14	.	TRBJ2-1	TGTGCCAGCAGCCAGATCCCCTTCTCTAGCGGGGGAGGACATGAGCAGTTCTTC	CASSQIPFSSGGGHEQFF
.	TRBV6-5	.	TRBJ1-1	TGTGCCAGCGTCAGGGGTACTGAAGCTTTCTTT	CASVRGTEAFF
.	TRBV19	.	TRBJ1-5	TGTGCCAGTAGTACGAACAGGGTTGGGCAGCCCCAGCATTTT	CASSTNRVGQPQHF
TRBD1	TRBV5-6	.	TRBJ1-6	TGTGCCAGCAGCTCGGACAGGGGGCGAGCCCTCCACTTT	CASSSDRGRALHF
.	TRBV29-1	.	TRBJ2-5	TGCAGCGTTGAGTGGCAGGGTGAGACCCAGTACTTC	CSVEWQGETQYF